This T cell receptor (beta chain) was captured in a study of CD8 T cells in ankylosing spondylitis. Construction of TCR beta libraries was performed using quantitative 5'-RACE with molecular barcodes. Each CDR3 protein gets one entry after TCRdb re-called the 5' RACE reads with MiXCR. Of some 87,000 distinct CDR3 sequences detected, 8.8% appear once; the ten largest clones hold under 6%. To note about this clonotype: Antigen unknown. This may arise from a read error, as a much more abundant clone is one base away.

General study points: Disease-associated clones were CD8+ and fairly uncommon in peripheral blood. Significant enrichment of disease-linked clones was reportedly seen in matched ankylosing spondylitis synovial fluid. Eight highly homologous variants formed a TCR beta motif that appeared characteristic of ankylosing spondylitis blood.

The specimen was blood, either unsorted or a sorted T cell fraction (not recorded which). The receptor was derived from a male donor with ankylosing spondylitis or in good health (not recorded which).

CDR3 nucleotide sequence: TGTGCCAGCAGCTTGATTGGCGTGGGATATGGCTACACCTTC. Protein: CASSLIGVGYGYTF. This chain links TRBV5-6 with TRBJ1-2; D not resolved. This CDR3 comprises 14 residues. Germline CDR1 is SGHDT and CDR2 is YYEEEE. Trimming pared 1 base from V and 5 bases from J, leaving 12 bases between.